A single T cell receptor (beta chain) is shown here with its context. This sample was included in a study of blood T cell repertoires in COVID-19. Study overall: Samples came from the United States, Italy and Spain, spanning acute and convalescent COVID-19. Sample material is recorded as cDNA or gDNA derived from T cells, B-cell-depleted T cells, or PBMCs.

The germline V gene encodes CDR1 SNHLY and CDR2 FYNNEI. The CDR3 consists of 18 residues. J lost 1 base, V lost 8 bases, and 15 bases had no gene match. Sequencing was performed with immunoSEQ multiplex PCR; in TCRdb, only in-frame clones are kept and a portion is missing. The data show roughly 180,000 clones, with 94% seen just once and about 0.76% held by the top ten. Sequenced sample: peripheral blood. This chain connects TRBV2 to TRBJ2-2; 8 positions match TRBD2. The clonotype comes from a man younger than 40 with COVID-19, enrolled during active disease. DNA for the CDR3: TGTGCCAGCGCCCTGGGGGCTGCGGGGGGCCTGAACACCGGGGAGCTGTTTTTT. Its protein is CASALGAAGGLNTGELFF.